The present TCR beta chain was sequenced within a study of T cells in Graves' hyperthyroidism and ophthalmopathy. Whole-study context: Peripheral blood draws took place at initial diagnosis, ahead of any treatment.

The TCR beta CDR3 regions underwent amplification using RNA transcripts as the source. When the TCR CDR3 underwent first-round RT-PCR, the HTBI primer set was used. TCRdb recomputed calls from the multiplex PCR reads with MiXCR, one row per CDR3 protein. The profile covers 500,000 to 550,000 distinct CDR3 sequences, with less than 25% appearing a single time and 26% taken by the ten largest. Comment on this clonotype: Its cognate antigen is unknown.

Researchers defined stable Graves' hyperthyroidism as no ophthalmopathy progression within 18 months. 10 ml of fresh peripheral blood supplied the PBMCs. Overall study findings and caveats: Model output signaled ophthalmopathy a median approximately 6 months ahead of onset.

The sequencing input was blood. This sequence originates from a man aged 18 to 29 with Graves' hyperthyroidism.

The CDR3 loop is CASSFRAMRHTEAFF. CDR3 nucleotides: TGTGCCAGCTCCTTTCGGGCGATGAGGCACACTGAAGCTTTCTTT. The chain couples TRBV12-3 or TRBV12-4 to TRBJ1-1; D uncertain. With 8 bases removed from V and 3 bases from J, the gap between germline ends came to 19 bases. This CDR3 has 15 residues.